These T cell receptor beta chains were read from a single sample in a study of human T cells and chemical hapten exposure. MiXCR was run by TCRdb on the RACE reads, yielding one entry per CDR3 protein. The table includes about 120,000 distinct CDR3 sequences, around 10% detected once. This specimen was whole blood, taken in connection with sensitization to the hapten diphenylcyclopropenone (DPC). These receptors were obtained from a woman aged 50 to 60 with alopecia areata. Some clones in this sample may be carry-over from other donors' samples. CDR3s include the opening cysteine and the closing phenylalanine or tryptophan. Part of the rows lack a size; the others show once, few, many or a class for expanded clones.

TRBJ1-5,once,TRBV28,CASTPVLSNQPQHF
TRBJ2-7,few,TRBV4-3,CASSQDRGGAYEQYF
TRBJ2-2,many,TRBV27,CASSFRTQNTGELFF
TRBJ2-5,few,TRBV18,CASSPQQRKKETQYF
TRBJ2-7,many,TRBV5-1,CASSLEGHPSYEQYF
TRBJ2-3,few,TRBV2,CASSEGNQDPTYF
TRBJ1-4,-,TRBV4-1,CASSYPGHRNEKLFF
TRBJ2-7,-,TRBV12-3/TRBV12-4,CASRSGTSGSYEQYF
TRBJ1-1,few,TRBV29-1,CSVPPEAFF
TRBJ2-7,many,TRBV27,CASSSQGYEQYF
TRBJ2-5,many,TRBV12-3/TRBV12-4,CASTGLAEETQYF
TRBJ2-7,-,TRBV20-1,CSAIAGQYEQYF
TRBJ1-1,-,TRBV3-1,CASSQGPDTEAFF
TRBJ1-2,many,TRBV7-9,CASSTYREGYTF
TRBJ1-2,few,TRBV28,CASSLPGFTYGYTF
TRBJ2-7,few,TRBV5-1,CASSPGIGVEQYF
TRBJ2-5,few,TRBV5-4,CASSTATDGVGTQYF
TRBJ2-5,many,TRBV7-2,CASSLGPVTETQYF
TRBJ2-1,many,TRBV5-1,CASSFGGPEGEQFF
TRBJ1-1,few,TRBV29-1,CSVLGSYTEAFF
TRBJ2-3,few,TRBV2,CASSELGLDTQYF
TRBJ2-3,many,TRBV11-2,CASSQGVGAGADTQYF
TRBJ2-3,many,TRBV28,CASSRPGTLITDTQYF
TRBJ1-6,few,TRBV7-9,CASSLSGPNSPLHF